The present TCR beta chain was sequenced within a study of blood T cell repertoires in COVID-19. The V gene's germline CDR1 is SGHTA and CDR2 FQGNSA. Trimming shortened V by 5 bases and J by 4 bases, and 17 bases separated the two germline ends. This CDR3 has 15 residues. There are a few counts of this clone. Per the authors' pipeline: It was from reference gene primer amplification that nucleated cell counts were estimated. The method was immunoSEQ multiplex PCR; TCRdb's version includes in-frame clones alone and lacks a portion of them. That table supplies the V and J calls and clone size; D and trimming were determined from the DNA. This repertoire shows roughly 55,000 clones, over 80% found once; its top ten account for about 2%.

The sequenced sample consisted of peripheral blood. The TCR originated in a woman aged 55-69 years with acute or convalescent COVID-19. V usage is TRBV7-2 and J usage is TRBJ1-1; no firm D call. CDR3 region: CASSQSKRVATEAFF. In DNA form, the CDR3 reads TGTGCCAGCAGCCAGTCTAAGCGAGTGGCCACTGAAGCTTTCTTT.